This TCR beta chain was retrieved from a study of control samples from healthy donors and cancer patients. Profiling relied on immunoSEQ multiplex PCR, and the TCRdb table lists in-frame clones only, not all of them. The table has approximately 7,000 clones, roughly three quarters seen once. The CDR3 is 13 amino acids. The ends were cut back, 4 bases at V and 5 bases at J, with 11 bases in the middle. Germline CDR1 reads SNHLY; CDR2 reads FYNNEI. The TCR comes from a male donor with melanoma. The sample comprised formalin-fixed, paraffin-embedded tissue. The V call is TRBV2, the J call TRBJ1-1, with unresolved D. CDR3 in amino acids: CASSVQAKTEAFF. Written as DNA, the CDR3 is TGTGCCAGCAGTGTGCAGGCAAAGACTGAAGCTTTCTTT.